This T cell receptor beta chain was found in a study of vaccination and CD4 T cells after COVID-19. The wider study: Median time from second vaccine dose to sampling was roughly 65 days (14 to 241).

This clonotype appeared a single time. Its matching antigen is unknown. Cultured CD4+ T-cell DNA underwent Oncomine TCR Beta short-read sequencing. TCRdb re-derived calls from the PCR reads in MiXCR, one entry per CDR3 protein. In the table there are roughly 11,000 distinct CDR3 sequences, 58% of which are singletons. General observations from the study: Post-vaccination reactive clonotypes (median approximately 38) did not differ significantly from post-infection (under 22).

Treatment specified: roughly 10-day PBMC culture with coronavirus spike peptide pools or control peptides (ViraFEST assay). Trimming cost V 2 bases and J 5 bases, with 9 bases left between them. The CDR3 runs 13 residues. In germline, CDR1 is MNHEY, CDR2 SMNVEV (reference sequence). Sequenced material: CD4+ T cells from blood, cultured in vitro. The rearrangement uses TRBV27 and TRBJ1-1; no firm D call. The TCR sequence derives from a human donor who had recovered from COVID-19. The CDR3 DNA reads as TGTGCCAGCAGTTTAACACCCCGGACTGAAGCTTTCTTT. As protein: CASSLTPRTEAFF.